A selection of T cell receptor beta chains follows, all from one sample in a study of blood T cell repertoires in COVID-19. Clones were read by immunoSEQ multiplex PCR, and TCRdb kept only the in-frame ones, dropping some. The sample lists some 330,000 clones, roughly 88% seen once, with around 4.6% in the top ten. The sequencing sample was made of PBMCs or T cells enriched from blood (not recorded which). The source of these receptors is a man aged 25-45 years who had recovered from COVID-19. Both conserved end residues are part of each CDR3. A D gene is named only where the DNA matches it firmly. The size entry is marked missing in some rows and otherwise reads once, few, many or a size class.

v_gene	d_gene	abundance	j_gene	CDR3aa	CDR3nt
TRBV6-5	TRBD1	.	TRBJ1-5	CASDRGNQPQHF	TGTGCCAGCGACAGGGGCAATCAGCCCCAGCATTTT
TRBV6-6	TRBD1	.	TRBJ2-7	CASMTQGANEQYF	TGTGCCAGCATGACACAGGGGGCCAACGAGCAGTACTTC
TRBV18	TRBD2	.	TRBJ2-5	CASSPRGGSGGQETQYF	TGTGCCAGCTCACCACGAGGAGGTAGCGGGGGCCAAGAGACCCAGTACTTC
TRBV27	TRBD1	.	TRBJ2-2	CASSKRTGQTGELFF	TGTGCCAGCAGTAAACGGACAGGGCAGACCGGGGAGCTGTTTTTT
TRBV28	TRBD1	.	TRBJ1-1	CASRTTGEGNTEAFF	TGTGCCAGCAGAACTACAGGGGAAGGGAACACTGAAGCTTTCTTT
TRBV5-1	.	.	TRBJ1-6	CASSLDGGRNSPLHF	TGCGCCAGCAGCTTGGATGGGGGGAGGAATTCACCCCTCCACTTT
TRBV24-1	.	.	TRBJ2-2	CATSLTGNTGELFF	TGTGCCACCAGTCTTACAGGGAACACCGGGGAGCTGTTTTTT
TRBV27	.	.	TRBJ2-5	CASAYSSWEETQYF	TGTGCCAGCGCGTACTCTAGTTGGGAAGAGACCCAGTACTTC
TRBV19	.	.	TRBJ2-5	CASFLPGQHQETQYF	TGTGCCAGTTTTCTCCCCGGACAGCACCAAGAGACCCAGTACTTC
TRBV4-2	.	.	TRBJ1-5	CASRRDKHSNQPQHF	TGTGCCAGCAGACGAGACAAACATAGCAATCAGCCCCAGCATTTT
TRBV10-3	.	.	TRBJ2-7	CAISESRGLEQYF	TGTGCCATCAGTGAGTCGAGAGGGCTCGAGCAGTACTTC
TRBV27	.	.	TRBJ2-1	CASRPIGVQGYNEQFF	TGTGCCAGCCGTCCGATAGGGGTACAAGGTTACAATGAGCAGTTCTTC
TRBV15	.	.	TRBJ2-2	CATSRDRVGELFF	TGTGCCACCAGCAGAGATCGCGTCGGGGAGCTGTTTTTT
TRBV7-8	TRBD1	.	TRBJ1-2	CASSLDRQGIRGYTF	TGTGCCAGCAGCTTAGATAGACAGGGGATACGTGGCTACACCTTC
TRBV27	.	few	TRBJ1-6	CASSSIWQVSESPLHF	TGTGCCAGCAGTTCGATTTGGCAGGTTAGCGAATCACCCCTCCACTTT
TRBV15	TRBD1	.	TRBJ2-7	CATSRAGQGNRNYEQYF	TGTGCCACCAGCAGAGCGGGACAGGGGAACAGAAACTACGAGCAGTACTTC
TRBV2	TRBD1	.	TRBJ1-5	CASTSDRAVSQPQHF	TGTGCCAGCACCTCGGACAGGGCCGTCTCCCAGCCCCAGCATTTT
TRBV28	TRBD1	.	TRBJ1-6	CASSRDRVGSPLHF	TGTGCCAGCAGTCGGGACAGGGTCGGCTCACCCCTCCACTTT
TRBV5-1	TRBD1	.	TRBJ1-6	CASSPTTGKDSPLHF	TGCGCCAGCAGCCCAACGACAGGGAAAGATTCACCCCTCCACTTT
TRBV28	.	.	TRBJ1-1	CASSRVGGTEAFF	TGTGCCAGCAGTAGGGTAGGGGGCACTGAAGCTTTCTTT
TRBV27	.	.	TRBJ1-1	CASSSSSRNTEAFF	TGTGCCAGCAGTTCATCATCGCGGAACACTGAAGCTTTCTTT
TRBV3-1/TRBV3-2	.	.	TRBJ2-1	CASSQAPGQYNEQFF	TGTGCCAGCAGCCAAGCCCCGGGACAATACAATGAGCAGTTCTTC
TRBV10-3	.	.	TRBJ1-1	CAIRYDSMNTEAFF	TGTGCCATCAGATATGACAGCATGAACACTGAAGCTTTCTTT
TRBV6-4	.	.	TRBJ2-3	CASSDSGGGTDTQYF	TGTGCCAGCAGTGACTCGGGCGGGGGCACAGATACGCAGTATTTT
TRBV2	TRBD1	many	TRBJ1-1	CASSESGTGNPYEAFF	TGTGCCAGCAGTGAATCGGGGACAGGGAACCCTTATGAAGCTTTCTTT
TRBV5-1	TRBD2	.	TRBJ2-1	CASRTGGPYNEQFF	TGCGCCAGCCGTACGGGGGGGCCGTACAATGAGCAGTTCTTC
TRBV4-1	.	.	TRBJ2-2	CASSQIVGGGGPGELFF	TGCGCCAGCAGCCAGATTGTGGGCGGAGGAGGCCCCGGGGAGCTGTTTTTT
TRBV29-1	.	few	TRBJ1-2	CSAPGDGATYGYTF	TGCAGCGCCCCGGGGGATGGGGCCACCTATGGCTACACCTTC
TRBV5-1	.	.	TRBJ2-3	CASSHTDTQYF	TGCGCCAGCAGCCACACAGATACGCAGTATTTT
TRBV12-3/TRBV12-4	TRBD1	.	TRBJ2-2	CASSTGGGELFF	TGTGCCAGCAGTACAGGGGGCGGGGAGCTGTTTTTT